These 2 T cell receptor beta chains were sequenced from one sample in a study of blood T cell repertoires in COVID-19. Assay: immunoSEQ multiplex PCR; the TCRdb copy retains only in-frame clones and omits some. Of under 90,000 clones listed, nearly 90% are singletons. The sequencing input was peripheral blood. Every receptor here comes from a woman between 50 and 59 years old with COVID-19, enrolled during active disease.

The V gene is TRBV19, the J gene TRBJ1-2; 7 bases are shared with TRBD1. The CDR3 is 14 residues long. The germline CDR1 and CDR2 sequences are LNHDA and SQIVND (reference sequence). V dropped 5 bases and J dropped 2; count of bases not matched to a gene: 5. The DNA for the CDR3 is TGTGCCAGTAGTCCGCGGACAGGAAACTATGGCTACACCTTC. It translates to CASSPRTGNYGYTF. The full variable domain, rest sourced from reference TRBV19 and TRBJ1-2, is DGGITQSPKYLFRKEGQNVTLSCEQNLNHDAMYWYRQDPGQGLRLIYYSQIVNDFQKGDIAEGYSVSREKKESFPLTVTSAQKNPTAFYLCASSPRTGNYGYTFGSGTRLTVV.

The chain has TRBV4-1 and TRBJ2-7; 11 nucleotides match TRBD2. Germline-derived CDR1 and CDR2 are MGHRA and YSYEKL. The CDR3 loop spans 15 amino acids. The V segment lost 8 bases and the J segment 7 bases; nucleotides outside the gene matches: 13. The CDR3 nucleotides read TGCGCCAGCGGGCCAGGGCTAGCGGGAGGTAGGGAGCAGTACTTC. Amino acids: CASGPGLAGGREQYF.